The rows below give T cell receptor beta chains drawn from one sample of a study of blood T cell repertoires in COVID-19. Method: immunoSEQ multiplex PCR; TCRdb's copy keeps in-frame clones and lacks some. The table shows more than 400,000 clones, with roughly 90% occurring only once. The source material was PBMCs or T cells enriched from blood (not recorded which). These receptors were collected from a young woman who had recovered from COVID-19. Each CDR3 is given without its conserved first and last residue.

V: TRBV5-1; J: TRBJ1-6; CDR3: ASSLTTGGVDNSPLH
V: TRBV9; J: TRBJ1-4; CDR3: ASSVDSGETNEKLF
V: TRBV28; J: TRBJ1-1; CDR3: ASRDRVNTEAF
V: TRBV10-3; J: TRBJ2-5; CDR3: AIKRTGDQETQY
V: TRBV27; J: TRBJ2-2; CDR3: ASSFNRGGELF
V: TRBV4-1; J: TRBJ2-1; CDR3: ASSQEPAGGFNEQF
V: TRBV28; J: TRBJ1-5; CDR3: ASSVNRGEVSQH
V: TRBV6-5; J: TRBJ1-1; CDR3: ASIREGWENTEAF
V: TRBV5-1; J: TRBJ2-6; CDR3: ASSLDRGSGANVLT
V: TRBV12-3/TRBV12-4; J: TRBJ1-1; CDR3: ASSSDSEAF
V: TRBV30; J: TRBJ2-2; CDR3: AGLTAGRTNTGELF
V: TRBV25-1; J: TRBJ2-7; CDR3: ASSVDSYEQY
V: TRBV30; J: TRBJ1-4; CDR3: AWASGSQGEKLF
V: TRBV15; J: TRBJ1-1; CDR3: ATSRDAGGDTEAF
V: TRBV5-1; J: TRBJ1-4; CDR3: ASSLGWDGSGEKLF
V: TRBV7-8; J: TRBJ2-7; CDR3: ASSFGTGSYEQY
V: TRBV2; J: TRBJ2-1; CDR3: ASSELGASGEQF
V: TRBV6-5; J: TRBJ2-1; CDR3: ASSYLQFGWNEQF
V: TRBV5-4; J: TRBJ2-5; CDR3: ASSPGPSGGAWETQY
V: TRBV12-2; J: TRBJ2-7; CDR3: ASRCGLVGYEQY
V: TRBV5-4; J: TRBJ2-2; CDR3: ASSLPTGGTGELF
V: TRBV25-1; J: TRBJ1-1; CDR3: ASAGQGKVEAF
V: TRBV11-2; J: TRBJ2-7; CDR3: ASSSESGGFYEQY
V: TRBV5-1; J: TRBJ1-1; CDR3: ASSWAGLNTEAF
V: TRBV19; J: TRBJ2-3; CDR3: ASSIGPGESTDTQY
V: TRBV5-5; J: TRBJ2-1; CDR3: ASSLWGVKYNEQF
V: TRBV7-8; J: TRBJ2-3; CDR3: ATEAGARTDTQY
V: TRBV3-1/TRBV3-2; J: TRBJ1-4; CDR3: ASSQDLGTTNEKLF
V: TRBV5-1; J: TRBJ1-1; CDR3: ASSKAPGAMNTEAF
V: TRBV7-2; J: TRBJ1-5; CDR3: ASSLTGGNQPQH
V: TRBV30; J: TRBJ1-2; CDR3: AWSAGSFYGYT
V: TRBV30; J: TRBJ1-5; CDR3: AWSVAGFLQPQH
V: TRBV6-5; J: TRBJ1-2; CDR3: ATGDSPSYYGYT
V: TRBV30; J: TRBJ1-3; CDR3: AGSGGAGNTIY
V: TRBV7-8; J: TRBJ1-1; CDR3: ASSLTQGSTEAF
V: TRBV5-4; J: TRBJ1-1; CDR3: ASSILTGTNTEAF
V: TRBV3-1/TRBV3-2; J: TRBJ2-2; CDR3: ASSQGWGAGNTGELF
V: TRBV5-1; J: TRBJ2-2; CDR3: ASSLSQDTGELF
V: TRBV29-1; J: TRBJ1-2; CDR3: SVQGNGYT
V: TRBV27; J: TRBJ2-5; CDR3: ASSFRDSQETQY
V: TRBV7-9; J: TRBJ1-6; CDR3: ASSPDAGRNSPLH
V: TRBV5-1; J: TRBJ2-3; CDR3: ASAPPAGVLATQY
V: TRBV24-1; J: TRBJ2-1; CDR3: ATSDPGTGNEQF
V: TRBV19; J: TRBJ2-7; CDR3: ADSDRKGPYEQY
V: TRBV24-1; J: TRBJ2-2; CDR3: ATSDSATGELF